This is a list of T cell receptor beta chains from one sample in a study of T-cell reconstitution after alpha-beta-depleted transplantation in children. TCRdb re-analysed the PCR reads in MiXCR, keeping a single row per CDR3 protein. The sample has hundreds of thousands of distinct CDR3 sequences, 13% seen once. The material was PBMCs, mostly from graft donor cells, obtained 360 days after TCRalphabeta/CD19-depleted stem cell transplant. These receptors came from a male patient younger than 18 who had a stem cell transplant for acute myeloid leukemia, so the T cells may come from the graft donor. Both conserved end residues are part of each CDR3. D genes are given only for firm matches. Rows give clone size only sometimes, using once, few, many, or a class for an expanded clone.

>TRBJ2-3|TRBV11-2|few|TRBD1
CASRPIRTGSFGTDTQYF
TGTGCCAGCAGACCGATCCGGACAGGATCGTTTGGGACAGATACGCAGTATTTT
>TRBJ1-1|TRBV20-1|.|TRBD1
CSARVFWDREYTEAFF
TGCAGTGCTAGAGTCTTTTGGGACAGGGAATACACTGAAGCTTTCTTT
>TRBJ2-3|TRBV29-1|few|.
CSVEVLVQGFRATQYF
TGCAGCGTTGAAGTCTTAGTTCAGGGATTTCGGGCTACGCAGTATTTT
>TRBJ2-2|TRBV20-1|few|TRBD2
CSALSSGRNTGELFF
TGCAGTGCTCTAAGTAGCGGGAGGAACACCGGGGAGCTGTTTTTT
>TRBJ2-5|TRBV5-1|.|.
CARKTKQETQYF
TGCGCCAGAAAGACAAAGCAAGAGACCCAGTACTTC
>TRBJ2-5|TRBV21-1|.|.
CAPPPLTSGRETQYF
TGTGCCCCGCCCCCGCTGACTAGCGGGAGAGAGACCCAGTACTTC
>TRBJ2-5|TRBV7-2|few|TRBD2
CASSRTSFGETQYF
TGTGCCAGCAGCCGGACTAGCTTCGGAGAGACCCAGTACTTC
>TRBJ2-1|TRBV7-3|few|.
CASSPYTSPFYNEQFF
TGTGCCAGCAGCCCATACACTAGCCCCTTCTACAATGAGCAGTTCTTC
>TRBJ1-5|TRBV11-2|few|.
CASSFHGGLAGPQHF
TGTGCCAGCAGCTTCCACGGGGGACTGGCGGGGCCCCAGCATTTT
>TRBJ2-1|TRBV3-1|many|TRBD1
CASSLFHRGRSYNEQFF
TGTGCCAGCAGCCTATTTCACAGGGGGCGTTCCTACAATGAGCAGTTCTTC
>TRBJ1-1|TRBV6-2/TRBV6-3|many|TRBD1
CASSYTIGQGKNTEAFF
TGTGCCAGCAGTTACACAATAGGACAGGGGAAGAACACTGAAGCTTTCTTT
>TRBJ2-7|TRBV20-1|few|.
CSAAFRAPYEQYF
TGCAGTGCTGCGTTCCGGGCCCCCTACGAGCAGTACTTC
>TRBJ2-1|TRBV12-3/TRBV12-4|many|TRBD2
CASSPGAGLAGAYNEQFF
TGTGCCAGCAGTCCCGGGGCGGGACTAGCGGGGGCTTACAATGAGCAGTTCTTC
>TRBJ2-7|TRBV27|many|TRBD1
CASSWTAGTGYKEQYF
TGTGCCAGCAGTTGGACCGCCGGGACAGGGTACAAAGAGCAGTACTTC
>TRBJ2-7|TRBV30|.|.
CAWGGYEQYF
TGTGCCTGGGGAGGTTACGAGCAGTACTTC
>TRBJ2-3|TRBV20-1|.|.
CSASGGFDTQYF
TGCAGTGCTAGTGGAGGGTTCGATACGCAGTATTTT
>TRBJ1-3|TRBV28|few|TRBD1
CASRDGQVSGNTIYF
TGTGCCAGCAGAGATGGACAGGTCTCTGGAAACACCATATATTTT
>TRBJ2-6|TRBV18|.|.
CASSHRRTRGDSGANVLTF
TGTGCCAGCTCACACAGGCGGACCAGAGGGGACTCTGGGGCCAACGTCCTGACTTTC
>TRBJ2-1|TRBV28|many|.
CASSLLVPFEYNEQFF
TGTGCCAGCAGTTTATTGGTGCCCTTCGAATACAATGAGCAGTTCTTC
>TRBJ2-1|TRBV24-1|.|TRBD2
CATSDHLAGGHNEQFF
TGTGCCACCAGTGATCACTTAGCGGGAGGGCACAATGAGCAGTTCTTC
>TRBJ1-1|TRBV12-3/TRBV12-4|few|TRBD1
CASRTWTGQGARDTEAFF
TGTGCCAGCAGGACTTGGACGGGACAGGGGGCAAGGGACACTGAAGCTTTCTTT
>TRBJ2-7|TRBV18|.|TRBD1
CASSITGATVNEQYF
TGTGCCAGCTCAATCACAGGGGCAACGGTGAACGAGCAGTACTTC
>TRBJ2-5|TRBV4-2|few|.
CASSPRIPETQYF
TGTGCCAGCAGCCCCCGGATCCCAGAAACCCAGTACTTC
>TRBJ2-2|TRBV7-3|.|TRBD2
CASSPPGLATNTGELFF
TGTGCCAGCAGCCCCCCCGGACTAGCGACAAACACCGGGGAGCTGTTTTTT
>TRBJ2-5|TRBV7-9|.|TRBD1
CASSQDRGGGETQYF
TGTGCCAGCAGCCAGGACAGGGGAGGAGGTGAGACCCAGTACTTC
>TRBJ2-2|TRBV5-1|.|.
CASSGSLAGTRNGELFF
TGCGCCAGCAGCGGGTCCCTGGCCGGGACACGGAACGGGGAGCTGTTTTTT
>TRBJ2-3|TRBV29-1|.|.
CSGSIASTDTQYF
TGCAGCGGGAGCATAGCGAGCACAGATACGCAGTATTTT
>TRBJ2-3|TRBV28|many|.
CASSSKVMVTDTQYF
TGTGCCAGCAGCTCAAAGGTGATGGTGACAGATACGCAGTATTTT
>TRBJ2-7|TRBV7-3|many|.
CASSLLPRHEQYF
TGTGCCAGCAGCTTACTTCCCAGACACGAGCAGTACTTC
>TRBJ2-7|TRBV19|once|.
CASSFRGRTYEQYF
TGTGCCAGTAGTTTCCGGGGGCGGACCTACGAGCAGTACTTC
>TRBJ2-3|TRBV4-3|.|.
CASSQDRVAASRDTQYF
TGCGCCAGCAGCCAAGATCGGGTGGCGGCCAGCCGAGATACGCAGTATTTT
>TRBJ2-5|TRBV24-1|.|TRBD2
CATRASGLETQYF
TGTGCCACCAGAGCTAGCGGGTTAGAGACCCAGTACTTC
>TRBJ2-1|TRBV7-6|few|TRBD2
CASSRLAGPYNEQFF
TGTGCCAGCAGCCGCCTAGCGGGACCCTACAATGAGCAGTTCTTC
>TRBJ2-3|TRBV3-1|.|.
CASSRTSGGSTDTQYF
TGTGCCAGCAGCAGAACTTCGGGCGGAAGCACAGATACGCAGTATTTT
>TRBJ2-7|TRBV30|few|.
CAWMRSFPEEQYF
TGTGCCTGGATGAGGTCTTTCCCGGAGGAGCAGTACTTC
>TRBJ1-6|TRBV7-6|few|.
CASSLDRVNNSPLHF
TGTGCCAGCAGCTTAGATAGGGTGAATAATTCACCCCTCCACTTT
>TRBJ2-3|TRBV7-3|.|TRBD2
CASSLKLAGGDKGTDTQYF
TGTGCCAGCAGCTTAAAACTAGCGGGAGGGGATAAGGGGACAGATACGCAGTATTTT
>TRBJ2-7|TRBV6-5|.|.
CASSYSRAESSYEQYF
TGTGCCAGCAGTTACTCGCGAGCGGAGAGCTCCTACGAGCAGTACTTC
>TRBJ1-5|TRBV20-1|.|.
CSSDSNLSNQPQHF
TGCAGCTCCGACAGTAACTTAAGCAATCAGCCCCAGCATTTT
>TRBJ2-5|TRBV29-1|.|TRBD2
CSANNIAGWVGVETQYF
TGCAGCGCTAATAATATAGCGGGATGGGTGGGTGTGGAGACCCAGTACTTC
>TRBJ1-2|TRBV28|.|.
CASSRFPGARGYGYTF
TGTGCCAGCAGTCGCTTCCCCGGGGCCAGGGGCTATGGCTACACCTTC
>TRBJ1-2|TRBV29-1|few|.
CSVAGGDRSAWYGYTF
TGCAGCGTTGCTGGGGGCGATCGTTCGGCCTGGTATGGCTACACCTTC
>TRBJ1-4|TRBV20-1|many|.
CSASNGATNEKLFF
TGCAGTGCTAGTAATGGGGCAACTAATGAAAAACTGTTTTTT
>TRBJ1-2|TRBV4-3|.|.
CASSPRANPTNGYTF
TGCGCCAGCAGCCCCCGGGCCAATCCTACAAATGGCTACACCTTC
>TRBJ2-4|TRBV20-1|.|.
CSASPRFGQLAKNIQYF
TGCAGTGCTAGTCCCCGATTCGGACAGCTAGCCAAAAACATTCAGTACTTC
>TRBJ2-5|TRBV5-1|.|TRBD1
CASSRNRGVGETQYF
TGCGCCAGCAGCCGGAACAGGGGAGTCGGTGAGACCCAGTACTTC
>TRBJ2-5|TRBV4-3|.|.
CASSPRTGGGTQYF
TGCGCCAGCAGCCCGCGCACGGGTGGAGGAACCCAGTACTTC
>TRBJ2-1|TRBV9|many|TRBD2
CASSVAGGTYNEQFF
TGTGCCAGCAGCGTAGCGGGAGGTACCTACAATGAGCAGTTCTTC
>TRBJ2-7|TRBV27|many|.
CASSFGRGPYEQYF
TGTGCCAGCAGTTTCGGGCGGGGGCCCTACGAGCAGTACTTC
>TRBJ2-1|TRBV20-1|many|.
CSARGVSGPSNEQFF
TGCAGTGCTAGAGGGGTTAGCGGACCGTCTAATGAGCAGTTCTTC
>TRBJ2-4|TRBV10-3|.|.
CAISESKGWAKNIQYF
TGTGCCATCAGTGAGTCTAAGGGATGGGCCAAAAACATTCAGTACTTC
>TRBJ2-7|TRBV9|.|TRBD1
CASSGQTGVGYEQYF
TGTGCCAGCAGCGGGCAGACAGGGGTAGGCTACGAGCAGTACTTC
>TRBJ2-7|TRBV12-3/TRBV12-4|few|TRBD1
CASSWARGQGGLEQYF
TGTGCCAGCAGTTGGGCACGTGGACAGGGGGGGCTCGAGCAGTACTTC
>TRBJ2-7|TRBV6-2/TRBV6-3|.|.
CASSWDLYEQYF
TGTGCCAGCAGCTGGGACCTCTACGAGCAGTACTTC